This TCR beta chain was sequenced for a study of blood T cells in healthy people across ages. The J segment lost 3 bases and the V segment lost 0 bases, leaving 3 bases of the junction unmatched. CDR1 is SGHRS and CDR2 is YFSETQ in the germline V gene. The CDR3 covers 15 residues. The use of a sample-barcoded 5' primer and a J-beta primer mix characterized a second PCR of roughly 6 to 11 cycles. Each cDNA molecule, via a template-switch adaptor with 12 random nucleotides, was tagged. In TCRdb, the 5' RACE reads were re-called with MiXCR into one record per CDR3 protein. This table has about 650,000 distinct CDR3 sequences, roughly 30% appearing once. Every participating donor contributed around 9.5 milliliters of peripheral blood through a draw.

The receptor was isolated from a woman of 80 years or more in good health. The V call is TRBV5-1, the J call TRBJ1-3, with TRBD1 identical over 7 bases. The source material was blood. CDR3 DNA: TGCGCCAGCAGCTTGGGACAGGGAGGTGGAAACACCATATATTTT. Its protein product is CASSLGQGGGNTIYF.